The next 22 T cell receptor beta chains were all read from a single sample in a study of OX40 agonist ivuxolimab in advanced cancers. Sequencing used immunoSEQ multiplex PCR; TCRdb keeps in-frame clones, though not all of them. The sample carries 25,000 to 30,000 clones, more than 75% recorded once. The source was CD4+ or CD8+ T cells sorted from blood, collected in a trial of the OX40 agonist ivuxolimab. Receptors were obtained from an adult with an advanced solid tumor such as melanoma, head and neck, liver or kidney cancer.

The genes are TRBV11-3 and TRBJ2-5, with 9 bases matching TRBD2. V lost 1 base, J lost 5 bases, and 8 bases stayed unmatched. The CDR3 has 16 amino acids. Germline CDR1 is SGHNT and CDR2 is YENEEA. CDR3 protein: CASSLGGGAGKETQYF. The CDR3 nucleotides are TGTGCCAGCAGCTTAGGCGGGGGGGCCGGGAAGGAGACCCAGTACTTC.

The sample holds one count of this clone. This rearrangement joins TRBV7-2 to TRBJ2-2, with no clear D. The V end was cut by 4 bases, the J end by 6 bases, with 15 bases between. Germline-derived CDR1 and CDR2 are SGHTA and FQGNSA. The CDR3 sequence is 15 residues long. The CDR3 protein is CASSSQRWAPGELFF. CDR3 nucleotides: TGTGCCAGCAGCTCACAAAGGTGGGCTCCCGGGGAGCTGTTTTTT.

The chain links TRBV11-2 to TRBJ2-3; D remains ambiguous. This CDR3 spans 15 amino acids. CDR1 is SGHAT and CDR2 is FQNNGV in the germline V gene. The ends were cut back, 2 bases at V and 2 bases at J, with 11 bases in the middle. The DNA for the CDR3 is TGTGCCAGCAGCTTAATCCTCGGAGCCACAGATACGCAGTATTTT. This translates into CASSLILGATDTQYF.

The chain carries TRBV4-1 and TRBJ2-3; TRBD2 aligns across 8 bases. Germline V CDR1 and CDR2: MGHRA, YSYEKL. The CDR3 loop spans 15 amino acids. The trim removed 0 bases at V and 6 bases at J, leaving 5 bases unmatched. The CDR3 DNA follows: TGCGCCAGCAGCCAAGATGGCGGGGGGATGGATACGCAGTATTTT. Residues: CASSQDGGGMDTQYF.

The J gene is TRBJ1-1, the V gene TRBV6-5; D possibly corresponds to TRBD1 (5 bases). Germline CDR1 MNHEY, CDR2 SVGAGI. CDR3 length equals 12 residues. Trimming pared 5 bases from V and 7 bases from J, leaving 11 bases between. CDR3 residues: CASSHLGLEAFF. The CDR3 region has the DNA TGTGCCAGCAGTCACCTGGGGCTTGAAGCTTTCTTT.

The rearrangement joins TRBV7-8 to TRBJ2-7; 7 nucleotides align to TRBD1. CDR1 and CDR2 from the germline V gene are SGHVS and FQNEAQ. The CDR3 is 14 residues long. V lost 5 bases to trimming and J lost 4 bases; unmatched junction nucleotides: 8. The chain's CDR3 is CASSRPGQKYEQYF. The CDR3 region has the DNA TGTGCCAGCAGCAGACCGGGACAGAAATACGAGCAGTACTTC.

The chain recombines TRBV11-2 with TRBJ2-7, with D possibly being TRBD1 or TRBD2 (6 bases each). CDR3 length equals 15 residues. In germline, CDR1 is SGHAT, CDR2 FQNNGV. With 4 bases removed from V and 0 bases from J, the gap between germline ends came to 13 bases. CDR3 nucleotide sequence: TGTGCCAGCAGCTGGGGGGCAGGGGACTCCTACGAGCAGTACTTC. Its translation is CASSWGAGDSYEQYF.

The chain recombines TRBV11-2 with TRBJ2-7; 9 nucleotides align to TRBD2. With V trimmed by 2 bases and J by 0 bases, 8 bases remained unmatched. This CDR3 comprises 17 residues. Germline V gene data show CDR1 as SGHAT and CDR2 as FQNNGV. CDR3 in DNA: TGTGCCAGCAGCTTATCTCCTCTAGCGGGGAGCTCCTACGAGCAGTACTTC. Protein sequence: CASSLSPLAGSSYEQYF.

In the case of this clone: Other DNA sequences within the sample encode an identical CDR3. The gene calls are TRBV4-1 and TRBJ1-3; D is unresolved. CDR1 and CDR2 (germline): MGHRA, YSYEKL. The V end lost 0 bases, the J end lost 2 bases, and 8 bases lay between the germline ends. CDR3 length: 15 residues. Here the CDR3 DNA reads TGCGCCAGCAGCCAAGATCCGGGGACTGGAAACACCATATATTTT. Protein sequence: CASSQDPGTGNTIYF.

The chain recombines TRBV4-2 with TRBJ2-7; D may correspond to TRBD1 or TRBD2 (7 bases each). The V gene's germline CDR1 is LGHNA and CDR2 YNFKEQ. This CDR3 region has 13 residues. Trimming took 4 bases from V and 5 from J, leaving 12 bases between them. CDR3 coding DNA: TGTGCCAGCAGCCGCAGGGGGGGGGACGAGCAGTACTTC. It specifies CASSRRGGDEQYF.

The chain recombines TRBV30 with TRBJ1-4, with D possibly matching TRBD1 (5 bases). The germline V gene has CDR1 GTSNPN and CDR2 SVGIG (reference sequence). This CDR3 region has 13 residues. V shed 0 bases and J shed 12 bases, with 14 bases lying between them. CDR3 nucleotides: TGTGCCTGGAGTGTAGGGACGGCGAGGGAACTGTTTTTT. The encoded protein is CAWSVGTARELFF.

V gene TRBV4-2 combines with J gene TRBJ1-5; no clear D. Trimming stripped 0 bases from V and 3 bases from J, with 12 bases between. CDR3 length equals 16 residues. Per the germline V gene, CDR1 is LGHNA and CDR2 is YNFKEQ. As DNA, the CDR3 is TGTGCCAGCAGCCAAGAAGTTGGTACAGACAATCAGCCCCAGCATTTT. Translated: CASSQEVGTDNQPQHF.

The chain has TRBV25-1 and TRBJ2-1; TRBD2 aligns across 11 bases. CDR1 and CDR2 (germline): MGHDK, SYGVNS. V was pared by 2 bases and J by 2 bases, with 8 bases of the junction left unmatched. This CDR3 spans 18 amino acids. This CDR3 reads CASSERTSSGGPYNEQFF. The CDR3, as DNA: TGTGCCAGCAGTGAACGCACCTCTAGCGGGGGGCCCTACAATGAGCAGTTCTTC.

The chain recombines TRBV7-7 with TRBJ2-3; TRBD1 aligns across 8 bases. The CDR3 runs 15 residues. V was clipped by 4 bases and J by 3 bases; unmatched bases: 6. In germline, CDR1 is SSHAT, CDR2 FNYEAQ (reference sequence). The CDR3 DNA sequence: TGTGCCAGCAGCTCTACCAGGGGGCGAACAGATACGCAGTATTTT. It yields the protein CASSSTRGRTDTQYF.

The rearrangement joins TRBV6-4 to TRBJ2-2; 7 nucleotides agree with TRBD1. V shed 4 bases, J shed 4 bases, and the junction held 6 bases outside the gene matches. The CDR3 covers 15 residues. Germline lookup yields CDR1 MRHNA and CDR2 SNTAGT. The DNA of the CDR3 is TGTGCCAGCAGTGCATCACAGGGGACCACCGGGGAGCTGTTTTTT. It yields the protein CASSASQGTTGELFF.

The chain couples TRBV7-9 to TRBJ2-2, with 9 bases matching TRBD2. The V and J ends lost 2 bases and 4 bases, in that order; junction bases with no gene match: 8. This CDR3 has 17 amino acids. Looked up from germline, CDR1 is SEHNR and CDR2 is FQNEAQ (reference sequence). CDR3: CASSLNGGGASTGELFF. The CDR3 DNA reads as TGTGCCAGCAGCTTAAATGGCGGGGGGGCATCCACCGGGGAGCTGTTTTTT.

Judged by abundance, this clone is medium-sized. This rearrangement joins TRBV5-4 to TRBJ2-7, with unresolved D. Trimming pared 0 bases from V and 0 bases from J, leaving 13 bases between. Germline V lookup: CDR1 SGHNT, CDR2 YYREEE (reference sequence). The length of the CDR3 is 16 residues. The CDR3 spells CASSLAGPVSSYEQYF. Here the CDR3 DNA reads TGTGCCAGCAGCTTGGCCGGGCCAGTGAGCTCCTACGAGCAGTACTTC.

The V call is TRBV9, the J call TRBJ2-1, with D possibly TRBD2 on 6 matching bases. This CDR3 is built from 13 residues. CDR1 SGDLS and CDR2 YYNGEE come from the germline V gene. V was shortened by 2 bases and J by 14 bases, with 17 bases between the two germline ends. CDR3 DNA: TGTGCCAGCAGCGTGGGGGACTGGACCCTTGAGTTCTTC. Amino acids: CASSVGDWTLEFF.

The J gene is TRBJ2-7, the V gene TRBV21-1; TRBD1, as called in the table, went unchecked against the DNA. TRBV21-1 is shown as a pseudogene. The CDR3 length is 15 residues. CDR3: CASSIPLQGRNEQYF. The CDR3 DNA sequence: TGTGCCAGCAGCATTCCCTTACAGGGGCGGAACGAGCAGTACTTC.

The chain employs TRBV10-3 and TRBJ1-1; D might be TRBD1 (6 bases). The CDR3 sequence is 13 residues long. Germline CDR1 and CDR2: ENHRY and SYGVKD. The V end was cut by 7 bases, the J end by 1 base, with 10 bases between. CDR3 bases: TGTGCCATCAATGCAGGGGCGAACACTGAAGCTTTCTTT. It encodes CAINAGANTEAFF.

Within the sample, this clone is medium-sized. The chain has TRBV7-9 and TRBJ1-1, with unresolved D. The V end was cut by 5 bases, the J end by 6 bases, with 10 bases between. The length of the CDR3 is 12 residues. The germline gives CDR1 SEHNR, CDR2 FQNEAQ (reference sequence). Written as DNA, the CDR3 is TGTGCCAGCAGCCACGACTCGGCTGAAGCTTTCTTT. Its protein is CASSHDSAEAFF.

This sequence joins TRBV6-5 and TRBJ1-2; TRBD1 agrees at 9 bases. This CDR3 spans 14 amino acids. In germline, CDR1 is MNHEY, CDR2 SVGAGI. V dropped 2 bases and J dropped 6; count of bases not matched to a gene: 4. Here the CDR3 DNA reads TGTGCCAGCAGTTACCAGGGACAGGGAGATGGCTACACCTTC. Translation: CASSYQGQGDGYTF.